Presented here are 3 T cell receptor beta chains from one specimen sequenced in a study of radiotherapy plus CTLA-4 blockade in lung cancer. TCRdb's table, derived via immunoSEQ multiplex PCR, lists solely in-frame clones and lacks some. The repertoire holds about 100,000 clones, with 83% as singletons. Sequenced here: peripheral blood, sampled from a patient treated with radiotherapy plus ipilimumab. The source of these receptors is a human donor with non-small cell lung cancer who had stable disease on radiotherapy plus ipilimumab.

This chain joins TRBV27 and TRBJ2-1; 16 bases line up with TRBD2. Germline V lookup: CDR1 MNHEY, CDR2 SMNVEV (reference sequence). The CDR3 runs to 16 residues. J gave up 8 bases and V 5 bases, and 6 bases lay outside the gene matches. The CDR3: CASSRGTSGRADEQFF. The CDR3 coding sequence is TGTGCCAGCAGTCGTGGGACTAGCGGGAGGGCCGATGAGCAGTTCTTC.

The chain couples TRBV2 to TRBJ1-5; possibly TRBD1 for D (5 bases). Per the germline V gene, CDR1 is SNHLY and CDR2 is FYNNEI. Trimming pared 3 bases from V and 0 bases from J, leaving 9 bases between. CDR3 length: 15 residues. This CDR3 reads CASSERQLSNQPQHF. CDR3 nucleotide sequence: TGTGCCAGCAGTGAGAGACAGCTTAGCAATCAGCCCCAGCATTTT.

This chain connects TRBV27 to TRBJ1-5; D is unresolved. V lost 2 bases and J 2 bases, leaving 7 bases between the germline ends. The CDR3 loop spans 14 amino acids. From germline, CDR1 is MNHEY and CDR2 SMNVEV (reference sequence). In nucleotides, the CDR3 is TGTGCCAGCAGTTTAAGGGAAGGCAATCAGCCCCAGCATTTT. Its protein is CASSLREGNQPQHF.